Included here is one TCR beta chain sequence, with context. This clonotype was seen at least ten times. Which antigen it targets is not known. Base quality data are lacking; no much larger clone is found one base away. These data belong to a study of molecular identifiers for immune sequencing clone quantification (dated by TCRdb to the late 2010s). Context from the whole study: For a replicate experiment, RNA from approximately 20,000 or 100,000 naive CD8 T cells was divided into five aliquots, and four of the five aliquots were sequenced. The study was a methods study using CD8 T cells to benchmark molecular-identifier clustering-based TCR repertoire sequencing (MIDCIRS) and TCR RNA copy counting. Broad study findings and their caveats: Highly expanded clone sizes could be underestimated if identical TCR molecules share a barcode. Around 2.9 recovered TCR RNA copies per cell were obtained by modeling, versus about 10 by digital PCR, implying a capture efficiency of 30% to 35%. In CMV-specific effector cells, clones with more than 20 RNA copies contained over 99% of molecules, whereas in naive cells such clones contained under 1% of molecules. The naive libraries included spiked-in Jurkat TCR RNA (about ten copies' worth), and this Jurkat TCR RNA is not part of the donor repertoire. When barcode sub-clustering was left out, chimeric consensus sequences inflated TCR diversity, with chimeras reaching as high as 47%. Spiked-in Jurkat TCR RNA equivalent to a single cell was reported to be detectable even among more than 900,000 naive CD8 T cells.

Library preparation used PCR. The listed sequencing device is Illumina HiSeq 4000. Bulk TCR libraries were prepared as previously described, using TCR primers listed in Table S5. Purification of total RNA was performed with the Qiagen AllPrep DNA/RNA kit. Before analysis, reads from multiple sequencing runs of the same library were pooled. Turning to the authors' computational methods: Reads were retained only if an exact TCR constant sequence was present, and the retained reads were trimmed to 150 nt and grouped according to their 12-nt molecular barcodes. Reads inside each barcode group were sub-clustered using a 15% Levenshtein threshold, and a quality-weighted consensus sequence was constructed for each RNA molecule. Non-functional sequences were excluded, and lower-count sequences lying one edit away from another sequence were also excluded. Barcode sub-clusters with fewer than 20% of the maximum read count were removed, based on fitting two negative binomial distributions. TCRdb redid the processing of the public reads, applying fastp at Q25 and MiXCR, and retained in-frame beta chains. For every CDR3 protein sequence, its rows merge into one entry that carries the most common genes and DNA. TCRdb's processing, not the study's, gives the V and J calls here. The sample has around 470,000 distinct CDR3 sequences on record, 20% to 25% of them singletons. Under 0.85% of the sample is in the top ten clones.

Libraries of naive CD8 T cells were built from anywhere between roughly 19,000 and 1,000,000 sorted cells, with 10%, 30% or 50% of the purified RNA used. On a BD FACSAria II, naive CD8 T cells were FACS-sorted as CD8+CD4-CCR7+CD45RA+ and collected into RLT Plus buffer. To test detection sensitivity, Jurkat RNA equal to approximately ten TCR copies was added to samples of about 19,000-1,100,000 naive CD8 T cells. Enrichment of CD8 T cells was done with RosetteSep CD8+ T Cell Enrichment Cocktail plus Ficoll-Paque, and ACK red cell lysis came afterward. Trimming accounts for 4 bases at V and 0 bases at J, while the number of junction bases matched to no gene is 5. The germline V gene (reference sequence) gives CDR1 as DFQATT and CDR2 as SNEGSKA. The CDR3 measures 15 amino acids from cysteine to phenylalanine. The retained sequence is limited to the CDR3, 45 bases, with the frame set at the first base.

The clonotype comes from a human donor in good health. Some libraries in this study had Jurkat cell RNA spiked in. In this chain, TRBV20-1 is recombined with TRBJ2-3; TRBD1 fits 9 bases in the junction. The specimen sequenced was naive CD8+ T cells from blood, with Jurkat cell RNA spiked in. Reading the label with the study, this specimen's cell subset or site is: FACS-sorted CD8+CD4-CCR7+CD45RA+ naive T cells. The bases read TGCAGTGCTACAGACAGGGGGACTAGCACAGATACGCAGTATTTT. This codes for CSATDRGTSTDTQYF.